This entry lists 5 T cell receptor beta chains sequenced from one sample in a study of cytomegalovirus exposure and HLA in healthy donors (dated by TCRdb to about 2017). The method was the immunoSEQ multiplex PCR assay. The multiplex PCR relied on a mix of 60 forward primers for TCR Vbeta segments and 13 reverse primers for TCR Jbeta segments. TCRdb took over this immuneACCESS table, retaining in-frame rearrangements with V and J assigned. Such tables are incomplete; in checked studies, under half of the missing clones stem from an unresolved V gene, and the remainder is unexplained. The sample table contains roughly 190,000 clones; only one count was recorded for approximately 78% of them. 1.7% of the sample belongs to the ten largest clones. Sequencing used PBMCs. The receptors were gathered from a woman between 18 and 29 years old in good health and CMV-seronegative.

This clone was seen a handful of times. V is TRBV29-1 and J is TRBJ2-1, with a weak D call TRBD1 (6 bases). V was clipped by 4 bases and J by 3 bases, with 7 bases between them. CDR3 length equals 12 residues. Germline V gene data show CDR1 as SQVTM and CDR2 as ANQGSEA. DNA of the CDR3: TGCAGCGTTGGGGACAACTACAATGAGCAGTTCTTC. Translation gives CSVGDNYNEQFF.

The chain employs TRBV11-2 and TRBJ2-2; 9 positions match TRBD2. Germline lookup yields CDR1 SGHAT and CDR2 FQNNGV. The CDR3 sequence is 20 residues long. The V gene end was trimmed by 0 bases and the J gene end by 0 bases; junction bases not matched to a gene: 11. The CDR3 reads CASSLEAGGPRSPNTGELFF. DNA of the CDR3: TGTGCCAGCAGCTTAGAGGCGGGAGGGCCGAGATCCCCGAACACCGGGGAGCTGTTTTTT.

This clone was seen only once. The V gene is TRBV18, the J gene TRBJ2-7; 9 positions match TRBD2. This CDR3 is 16 amino acids long. CDR1 is KGHSH, CDR2 LQKENI, per germline. The ends lost 2 bases at V and 1 base at J; junction bases unmatched: 6. CDR3 loop: CASSPLEAGGSYEQYF. DNA for the CDR3: TGTGCCAGCTCACCATTAGAAGCGGGAGGTTCCTACGAGCAGTACTTC. The whole variable domain, filled in from reference TRBV18 and TRBJ2-7, reads NAGVMQNPRHLVRRRGQEARLRCSPMKGHSHVYWYRQLPEEGLKFMVYLQKENIIDESGMPKERFSAEFPKEGPSILRIQQVVRGDSAAYFCASSPLEAGGSYEQYFGPGTRLTVT.

V usage is TRBV11-3 and J usage is TRBJ2-2; 10 nucleotides match TRBD2. Germline loops: CDR1 SGHNT, CDR2 YENEEA. Trimming took 5 bases from V and 4 from J; bases not matched to a gene: 10. The CDR3 consists of 17 residues. CDR3: CASSPFGAGGPTGELFF. CDR3 DNA sequence: TGTGCCAGCAGCCCCTTTGGAGCGGGAGGGCCCACCGGGGAGCTGTTTTTT. The full variable domain, with the rest looked up from reference TRBV11-3 and TRBJ2-2, is EAGVVQSPRYKIIEKKQPVAFWCNPISGHNTLYWYLQNLGQGPELLIRYENEEAVDDSQLPKDRFSAERLKGVDSTLKIQPAELGDSAVYLCASSPFGAGGPTGELFFGEGSRLTVL.

The chain recombines TRBV7-9 with TRBJ1-1, with no clear D. Per the germline V gene, CDR1 is SEHNR and CDR2 is FQNEAQ (reference sequence). The V end was cut by 0 bases, the J end by 4 bases, with 12 bases between. This CDR3 has 15 amino acids. The CDR3 here is CASSLAGWGGTEAFF. CDR3 in DNA: TGTGCCAGCAGCTTAGCGGGCTGGGGAGGCACTGAAGCTTTCTTT.